Shown below are 21 T cell receptor beta chains from a single sample sequenced in a study of glioma-infiltrating T cells after dendritic cell vaccination. Noted time point: after dendritic cell vaccination, including at tumor progression/relapse. Produced via immunoSEQ multiplex PCR; TCRdb's table is partial and in-frame only. Of 100,000 or so clones detected, less than 90% appear once; the ten largest clones hold 5.4%. Sequencing used blood, obtained after dendritic cell vaccination. Source of these receptors: a human donor with glioblastoma.

The gene calls are TRBV10-3 and TRBJ2-2; 7 bases line up with TRBD1. Germline CDR1 reads ENHRY; CDR2 reads SYGVKD. V was pared by 6 bases and J by 2 bases, with 12 bases of the junction left unmatched. The CDR3 totals 17 residues. CDR3 residues: CAISLNSGQINTGELFF. In nucleotides, the CDR3 is TGTGCCATCAGCCTTAACTCGGGACAGATAAACACCGGGGAGCTGTTTTTT.

This clone was found a few times. The chain is built from TRBV5-1 and TRBJ2-5; 8 bases map to TRBD2. The CDR3 totals 14 residues. The germline gives CDR1 SGHRS, CDR2 YFSETQ. The trim removed 1 base at V and 5 bases at J, leaving 4 bases unmatched. CDR3 DNA sequence: TGCGCCAGCAGCTTGACTAGCGGCCCCGAGACCCAGTACTTC. It codes for CASSLTSGPETQYF. Combining the CDR3 with reference TRBV5-1 and TRBJ2-5 gives the whole variable domain KAGVTQTPRYLIKTRGQQVTLSCSPISGHRSVSWYQQTPGQGLQFLFEYFSETQRNKGNFPGRFSGRQFSNSRSEMNVSTLELGDSALYLCASSLTSGPETQYFGPGTRLLVL.

This CDR3 reads CASSVVASSPNEAFF. CDR3 sequence (DNA): TGTGCCAGCAGCGTCGTAGCTTCATCCCCCAATGAAGCTTTCTTT. The gene calls are TRBV9 and TRBJ1-1; D is unresolved. From germline, CDR1 is SGDLS and CDR2 YYNGEE. The CDR3 loop spans 15 amino acids. Between the trimmed V and J ends, which lost 2 bases and 7 bases, there was a span of 18 bases.

This clone showed up just once. V usage is TRBV30 and J usage is TRBJ1-5; the match to TRBD1 covers 11 bases. This CDR3 region has 16 residues. The germline CDR1 and CDR2 sequences are GTSNPN and SVGIG (reference sequence). V trimming: 8 bases; J trimming: 13 bases; junction bases outside the gene matches: 22. The CDR3 loop reads CARGTGGLRAADRQHF. The CDR3 DNA sequence: TGTGCCAGAGGGACAGGGGGACTACGGGCCGCGGACCGACAGCATTTT.

The chain uses TRBV27 and TRBJ1-4; D gene ambiguous. The V gene's germline CDR1 is MNHEY and CDR2 SMNVEV (reference sequence). V dropped 3 bases and J dropped 0 bases, with 14 bases sitting between them. This CDR3 contains 17 residues. CDR3 in amino acids: CASSLAGTFATNEKLFF. CDR3 in DNA: TGTGCCAGCAGTTTGGCGGGTACCTTTGCAACTAATGAAAAACTGTTTTTT. Using reference TRBV27 and TRBJ1-4 for the parts outside the CDR3, the full variable domain is EAQVTQNPRYLITVTGKKLTVTCSQNMNHEYMSWYRQDPGLGLRQIYYSMNVEVTDKGDVPEGYKVSRKEKRNFPLILESPSPNQTSLYFCASSLAGTFATNEKLFFGSGTQLSVL.

The chain is built from TRBV5-1 and TRBJ1-1; weak D call: TRBD1 (6 bases). The CDR3 consists of 14 residues. Germline V gene lookup returns CDR1 SGHRS and CDR2 YFSETQ. The V gene lost 0 bases and the J gene lost 5 bases, with 11 bases spanning the gap. This CDR3 reads CASSLAAGETEAFF. The CDR3, as DNA: TGCGCCAGCAGCTTGGCCGCAGGGGAGACTGAAGCTTTCTTT.

The chain recombines TRBV6-1 with TRBJ2-5; D may be TRBD1 (6 bases). The CDR3 contains 14 residues. Germline V gene lookup returns CDR1 MNHNS and CDR2 SASEGT. The ends were cut back, 6 bases at V and 7 bases at J, with 18 bases in the middle. CDR3 in DNA: TGTGCCAGCAGAGTCTTACAGGGCCGATCGACCCAGTACTTC. Translation gives CASRVLQGRSTQYF.

The CDR3 nucleotides read TGTGCCAGCAGCTTAGGGCTAGCGGGGAGGGGAAGCTACGAGCAGTACTTC. Translation gives CASSLGLAGRGSYEQYF. This chain connects TRBV7-8 to TRBJ2-7; 9 bases fit TRBD2. The CDR3 runs to 17 residues. Trimming cost V 1 base and J 3 bases; bases outside gene matches: 10. CDR1 is SGHVS and CDR2 is FQNEAQ in the germline V gene.

The V gene is TRBV7-9, the J gene TRBJ2-1, with 9 nucleotides matching TRBD2. The germline V gene encodes CDR1 SEHNR and CDR2 FQNEAQ (reference sequence). Trimming cost V 1 base and J 10 bases; bases outside gene matches: 8. The CDR3 extends over 15 amino acids. The CDR3 DNA sequence: TGTGCCAGCAGCTTAGTGCCAGCGGGGGGTGAGGAGCAGTTCTTC. Protein product: CASSLVPAGGEEQFF. Full variable domain (rest looked up from reference TRBV7-9 and TRBJ2-1): DTGVSQNPRHKITKRGQNVTFRCDPISEHNRLYWYRQTLGQGPEFLTYFQNEAQLEKSRLLSDRFSAERPKGSFSTLEIQRTEQGDSAMYLCASSLVPAGGEEQFFGPGTRLTVL.

The chain has TRBV19 and TRBJ2-1, with 9 bases lining up with TRBD1. The CDR3 consists of 15 residues. Germline V gives CDR1 LNHDA, CDR2 SQIVND (reference sequence). V trimming: 7 bases; J trimming: 1 base; junction bases outside the gene matches: 5. CDR3: CASTPDRGSYNEQFF. CDR3 bases: TGTGCCAGTACCCCCGACAGGGGGTCCTACAATGAGCAGTTCTTC.

This rearrangement joins TRBV29-1 to TRBJ1-4; the D gene is possibly TRBD1 (6 bases). The germline V and J ends were trimmed by 5 bases and 8 bases, with 9 bases remaining between them. CDR1 is SQVTM, CDR2 ANQGSEA, per germline. The CDR3 covers 11 residues. The CDR3 protein is CSVWTEEKLFF. For the CDR3, the DNA is TGCAGCGTTTGGACAGAGGAAAAACTGTTTTTT.

The rearrangement uses TRBV29-1 and TRBJ1-1, with 8 bases fitting TRBD1. Germline CDR1 SQVTM, CDR2 ANQGSEA. V trimming: 7 bases; J trimming: 1 base; junction bases outside the gene matches: 8. The CDR3 spans 14 residues. The CDR3 DNA reads as TGCAGCGGGGGGGCAGGGGGCGCGAACACTGAAGCTTTCTTT. It specifies CSGGAGGANTEAFF.

The rearrangement links TRBV5-4 to TRBJ2-3; 11 nucleotides line up with TRBD2. This CDR3 region has 14 residues. Per the germline V gene, CDR1 is SGHNT and CDR2 is YYREEE (reference sequence). Trimming removed 4 bases from V and 5 bases from J; junction bases left unmatched: 3. The CDR3 protein is CASSRSGGVDTQYF. The CDR3 DNA follows: TGTGCCAGCAGCCGTAGCGGGGGGGTAGATACGCAGTATTTT.

V is TRBV2 and J is TRBJ2-1, with 8 bases that match TRBD1. The CDR3 contains 14 residues. J lost 6 bases, V lost 7 bases, and 8 bases had no gene match. Germline V CDR1 and CDR2: SNHLY, FYNNEI. The CDR3 spells CASNQDRAANEQFF. In nucleotides, the CDR3 is TGTGCCAGCAATCAGGACAGGGCGGCCAATGAGCAGTTCTTC. The variable domain in full, with the rest retrieved from reference TRBV2 and TRBJ2-1, is EPEVTQTPSHQVTQMGQEVILRCVPISNHLYFYWYRQILGQKVEFLVSFYNNEISEKSEIFDDQFSVERPDGSNFTLKIRSTKLEDSAMYFCASNQDRAANEQFFGPGTRLTVL.

Only a few counts were recorded for this clone. V gene TRBV28 combines with J gene TRBJ1-4; D is unresolved. Trimming took off 5 bases at V and 16 bases at J, with 20 bases between the two ends. This CDR3 comprises 13 residues. CDR1 and CDR2 (germline): MDHEN, SYDVKM. This chain's CDR3 is CASSGSGSLPTFF. The CDR3 nucleotides read TGTGCCAGCAGTGGAAGCGGGAGCCTCCCAACGTTTTTT. The full variable domain, its missing parts supplied by reference TRBV28 and TRBJ1-4, is DVKVTQSSRYLVKRTGEKVFLECVQDMDHENMFWYRQDPGLGLRLIYFSYDVKMKEKGDIPEGYSVSREKKERFSLILESASTNQTSMYLCASSGSGSLPTFFGSGTQLSVL.

This clone was picked up a small number of times. The CDR3 nucleotides read TGTGCCAGCAGCTATCTGAGCGGGTTCACTGAAGCTTTCTTT. It yields the protein CASSYLSGFTEAFF. This chain joins TRBV6-1 and TRBJ1-1; no firm D call. This CDR3 is 14 amino acids long. V lost 6 bases and J 4 bases, leaving 15 bases between the germline ends. Germline-derived CDR1 and CDR2 are MNHNS and SASEGT.

V and J are TRBV27 and TRBJ2-1; unclear D gene. Germline V gene lookup returns CDR1 MNHEY and CDR2 SMNVEV (reference sequence). Between the trimmed V and J ends, which lost 7 bases and 2 bases, there was a span of 6 bases. This CDR3 is built from 12 residues. The CDR3 DNA follows: TGTGCCAGCACTAACGCCTACAATGAGCAGTTCTTC. Translation gives CASTNAYNEQFF.

The chain combines TRBV7-8 with TRBJ1-2; 8 bases line up with TRBD1. Germline loops: CDR1 SGHVS, CDR2 FQNEAQ. The CDR3 sequence is 13 residues long. V lost 2 bases, J lost 6 bases, and 2 bases stayed unmatched. CDR3 nucleotide sequence: TGTGCCAGCAGCTTAACAGGGGGTGATGGCTACACCTTC. Translation: CASSLTGGDGYTF.

J is TRBJ2-1 and V is TRBV2, with TRBD1 matching over 7 bases. Germline lookup yields CDR1 SNHLY and CDR2 FYNNEI. The CDR3 covers 15 residues. V trimming: 0 bases; J trimming: 5 bases; junction bases outside the gene matches: 4. CDR3 sequence: CASSEAPTGDNEQFF. The CDR3 DNA follows: TGTGCCAGCAGTGAAGCCCCTACAGGGGACAATGAGCAGTTCTTC.

This clone was recorded only once. One junction end disagrees with the germline gene, perhaps due to a read error. The chain uses TRBV7-2 and TRBJ2-7, with TRBD2 matching over 12 bases. Germline-derived CDR1 and CDR2 are SGHTA and FQGNSA. CDR3 length: 18 residues. CDR3 coding DNA: TGTGCCAGCAGCTTATTGGCTAGCGGGGGGGCCGGCTCCCACGAGCAGTACTTC. The encoded protein is CASSLLASGGAGSHEQYF.

This clone was detected only a few times. The rearrangement links TRBV2 to TRBJ1-1; 8 bases match TRBD1. Germline CDR1 is SNHLY and CDR2 is FYNNEI. The J segment lost 2 bases and the V segment lost 6 bases, leaving 17 bases of the junction unmatched. This CDR3 has 18 residues. Here the CDR3 DNA reads TGTGCCAGCAGGGACAGGGTCCGGCTCCTACTCCGAAACACTGAAGCTTTCTTT. Translation gives CASRDRVRLLLRNTEAFF.